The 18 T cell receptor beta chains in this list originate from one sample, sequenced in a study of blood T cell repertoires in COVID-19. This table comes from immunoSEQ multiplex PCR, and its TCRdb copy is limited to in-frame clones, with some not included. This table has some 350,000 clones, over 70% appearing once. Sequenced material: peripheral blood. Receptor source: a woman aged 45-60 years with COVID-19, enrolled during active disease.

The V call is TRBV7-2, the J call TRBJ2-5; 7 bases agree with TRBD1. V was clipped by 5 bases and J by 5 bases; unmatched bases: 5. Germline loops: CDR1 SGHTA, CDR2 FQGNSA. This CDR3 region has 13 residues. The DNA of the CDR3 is TGTGCCAGCAGCCGACAGGGCTCCGAGACCCAGTACTTC. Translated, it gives CASSRQGSETQYF.

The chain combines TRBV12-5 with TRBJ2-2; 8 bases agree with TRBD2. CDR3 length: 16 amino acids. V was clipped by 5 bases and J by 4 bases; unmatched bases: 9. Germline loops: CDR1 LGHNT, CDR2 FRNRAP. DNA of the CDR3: TGTGCTAGTGGTGGGTGGGGACTAGGTGGCACCGGGGAGCTGTTTTTT. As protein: CASGGWGLGGTGELFF.

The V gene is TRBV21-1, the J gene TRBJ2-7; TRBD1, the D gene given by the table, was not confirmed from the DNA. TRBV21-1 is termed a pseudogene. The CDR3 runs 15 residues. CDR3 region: CASSTDRQGKDEQYF. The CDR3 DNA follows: TGTGCCAGCAGCACCGATCGACAGGGGAAGGACGAGCAGTACTTC.

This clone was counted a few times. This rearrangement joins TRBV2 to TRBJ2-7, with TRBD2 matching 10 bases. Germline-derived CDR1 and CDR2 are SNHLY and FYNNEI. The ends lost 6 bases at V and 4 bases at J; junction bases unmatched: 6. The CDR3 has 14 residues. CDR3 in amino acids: CASRNSGRTYEQYF. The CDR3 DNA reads TGTGCCAGCAGGAATAGCGGGAGGACATACGAGCAGTACTTC.

The CDR3 protein is CATSDGTGGTDTQYF. In nucleotides, the CDR3 is TGTGCCACCAGTGATGGGACAGGGGGAACAGATACGCAGTATTTT. This sequence joins TRBV24-1 and TRBJ2-3; 11 positions agree with TRBD1. After removal of 3 bases from V and 3 bases from J, the junction contained 1 base not matched to a gene. This CDR3 has 15 amino acids. Germline V gene sequence: CDR1 KGHDR, CDR2 SFDVKD.

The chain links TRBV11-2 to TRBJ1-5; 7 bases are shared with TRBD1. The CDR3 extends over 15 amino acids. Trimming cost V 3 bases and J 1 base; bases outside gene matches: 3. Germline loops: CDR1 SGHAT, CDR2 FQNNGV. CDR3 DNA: TGTGCCAGCAGCTTCGGACAGGCCAGCAATCAGCCCCAGCATTTT. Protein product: CASSFGQASNQPQHF.

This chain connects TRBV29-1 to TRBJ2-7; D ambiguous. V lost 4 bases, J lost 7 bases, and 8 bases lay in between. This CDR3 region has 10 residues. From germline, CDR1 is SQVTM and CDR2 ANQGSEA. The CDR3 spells CSVAHQEQYF. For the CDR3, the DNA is TGCAGCGTTGCACACCAAGAGCAGTACTTC.

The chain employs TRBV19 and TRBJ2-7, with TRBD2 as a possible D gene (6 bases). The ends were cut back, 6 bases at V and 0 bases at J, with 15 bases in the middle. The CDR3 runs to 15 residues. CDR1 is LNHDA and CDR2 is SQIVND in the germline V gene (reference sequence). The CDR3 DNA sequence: TGTGCCAGTAGCATGCTGGACGGGGGCTCCTACGAGCAGTACTTC. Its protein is CASSMLDGGSYEQYF.

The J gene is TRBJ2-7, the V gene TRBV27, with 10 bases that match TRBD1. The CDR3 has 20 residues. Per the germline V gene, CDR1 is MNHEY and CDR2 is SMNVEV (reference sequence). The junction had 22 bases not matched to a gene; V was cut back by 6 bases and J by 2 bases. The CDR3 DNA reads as TGTGCCAGCAGGATGACAGGGGGCGAGTTTCGGAGGGGAGTTACCTACGAGCAGTACTTC. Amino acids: CASRMTGGEFRRGVTYEQYF.

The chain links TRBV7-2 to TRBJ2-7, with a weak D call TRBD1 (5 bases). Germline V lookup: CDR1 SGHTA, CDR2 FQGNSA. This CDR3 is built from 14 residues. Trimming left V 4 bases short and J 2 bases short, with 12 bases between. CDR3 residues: CASSYGHTAYEQYF. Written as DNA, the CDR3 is TGTGCCAGCAGCTACGGACATACCGCCTACGAGCAGTACTTC.

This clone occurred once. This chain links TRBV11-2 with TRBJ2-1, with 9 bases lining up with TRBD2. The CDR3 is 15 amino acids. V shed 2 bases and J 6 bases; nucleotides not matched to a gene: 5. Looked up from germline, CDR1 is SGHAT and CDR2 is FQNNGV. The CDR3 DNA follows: TGTGCCAGCAGCTTAAGGACTAGCGAGCGCAATGAGCAGTTCTTC. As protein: CASSLRTSERNEQFF.

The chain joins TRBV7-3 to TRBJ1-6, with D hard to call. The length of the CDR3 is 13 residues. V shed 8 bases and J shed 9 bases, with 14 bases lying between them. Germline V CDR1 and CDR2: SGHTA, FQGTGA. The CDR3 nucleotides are TGTGCCAGCCGACTTTCCCTTCTTTCACCCCTCCACTTT. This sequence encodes CASRLSLLSPLHF.

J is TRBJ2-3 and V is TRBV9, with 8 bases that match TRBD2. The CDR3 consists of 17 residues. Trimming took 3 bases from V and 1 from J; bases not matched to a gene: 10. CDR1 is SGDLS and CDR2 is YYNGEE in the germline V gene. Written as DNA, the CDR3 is TGTGCCAGCAGCGCCAGATCGGGAGGGTGGGGCACAGATACGCAGTATTTT. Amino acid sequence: CASSARSGGWGTDTQYF.

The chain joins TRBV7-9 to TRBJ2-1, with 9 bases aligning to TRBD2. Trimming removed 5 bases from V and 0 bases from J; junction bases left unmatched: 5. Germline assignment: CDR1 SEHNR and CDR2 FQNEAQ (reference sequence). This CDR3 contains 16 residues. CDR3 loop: CASSPFSGSSYNEQFF. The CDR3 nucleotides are TGTGCCAGCAGCCCTTTTAGCGGGAGCTCCTACAATGAGCAGTTCTTC.

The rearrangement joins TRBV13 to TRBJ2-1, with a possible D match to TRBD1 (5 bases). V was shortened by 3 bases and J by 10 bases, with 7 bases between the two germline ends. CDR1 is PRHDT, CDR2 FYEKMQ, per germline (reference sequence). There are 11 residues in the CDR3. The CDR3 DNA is TGTGCCAGCAGCTTTTCAGGGGAGCAGTTCTTC. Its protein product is CASSFSGEQFF.

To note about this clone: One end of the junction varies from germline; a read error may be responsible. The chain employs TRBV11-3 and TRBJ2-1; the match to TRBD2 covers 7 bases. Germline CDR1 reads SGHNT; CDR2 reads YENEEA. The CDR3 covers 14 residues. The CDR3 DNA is TGTGCCACCAGCTTGACGGGAGGAATCAATGAGCAGTTCTTC. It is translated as CATSLTGGINEQFF. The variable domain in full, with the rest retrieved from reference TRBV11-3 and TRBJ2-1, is EAGVVQSPRYKIIEKKQPVAFWCNPISGHNTLYWYLQNLGQGPELLIRYENEEAVDDSQLPKDRFSAERLKGVDSTLKIQPAELGDSAVYLCATSLTGGINEQFFGPGTRLTVL.

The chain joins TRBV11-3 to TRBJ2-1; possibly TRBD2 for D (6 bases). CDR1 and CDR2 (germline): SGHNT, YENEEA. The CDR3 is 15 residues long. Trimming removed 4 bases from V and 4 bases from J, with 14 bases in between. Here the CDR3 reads CASSSGAGRYNEQFF. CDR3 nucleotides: TGTGCCAGCAGCTCCGGGGCGGGGAGGTACAATGAGCAGTTCTTC.

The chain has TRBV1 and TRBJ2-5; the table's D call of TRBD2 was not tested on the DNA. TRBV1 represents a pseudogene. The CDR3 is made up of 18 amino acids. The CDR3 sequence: CTSSQESGGHTFQETQYF. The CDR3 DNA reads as TGCACCAGCAGCCAAGAATCCGGGGGGCACACTTTCCAAGAGACCCAGTACTTC.